This note documents a single T cell receptor beta chain sequence. No antigen is known for it. The record originates from a study of cytomegalovirus exposure and HLA in healthy donors. Trimming cost V 0 bases and J 3 bases, with 9 bases left between them. The germline V gene has CDR1 MGHRA and CDR2 YSYEKL. The CDR3 covers 15 residues. Study observations and caveats: Most TCR sequences were uncommon, yet certain public TCRs appeared in many donors. The tendency of first-cohort TCR clusters to co-occur in the 120 or so validation repertoires was identified by a subsequent analysis.

Clones were read by immunoSEQ multiplex PCR, and TCRdb kept only the in-frame ones, dropping some. Of 90,000 to 140,000 clones in the sample, about 85% are singletons; the top ten hold roughly 4.2%. The chain recombines TRBV4-1 with TRBJ1-5; D is unresolved. The sample consisted of PBMCs. The TCR comes from a woman aged 18-29 years in good health and CMV-seropositive. The CDR3 bases are TGCGCCAGCAGCCAAGATCGGGGAGTCAATCAGCCCCAGCATTTT. It specifies CASSQDRGVNQPQHF.